This T cell receptor (beta chain) was retrieved from a study of blood T cell repertoires in COVID-19. Background on the study: The United States, Italy and Spain provided the acute and convalescent COVID-19 samples. T cells, B-cell-depleted T cells, or PBMCs supplied cDNA or gDNA.

Under the authors' procedure: How many nucleated cells were present was estimated from reference gene primer amplification. Generated by immunoSEQ multiplex PCR, the TCRdb table keeps only in-frame clones and is missing some. That table supplies the V and J calls and clone size; D and trimming were determined from the DNA. The data contain 60,000 to 80,000 clones, almost 85% of them singletons. Sequencing was carried out using peripheral blood. The origin of this receptor is a man aged 50 to 60 with active COVID-19.

The CDR3: CASSFGGNTEAFF. In DNA form, the CDR3 reads TGTGCCAGTAGTTTCGGGGGGAACACTGAAGCTTTCTTT. The V gene is TRBV19, the J gene TRBJ1-1, with a possible D match to TRBD1 (5 bases). This CDR3 contains 13 residues. CDR1 and CDR2 (germline): LNHDA, SQIVND (reference sequence). Between the trimmed V and J ends, which lost 5 bases and 1 base, there was a span of 8 bases.